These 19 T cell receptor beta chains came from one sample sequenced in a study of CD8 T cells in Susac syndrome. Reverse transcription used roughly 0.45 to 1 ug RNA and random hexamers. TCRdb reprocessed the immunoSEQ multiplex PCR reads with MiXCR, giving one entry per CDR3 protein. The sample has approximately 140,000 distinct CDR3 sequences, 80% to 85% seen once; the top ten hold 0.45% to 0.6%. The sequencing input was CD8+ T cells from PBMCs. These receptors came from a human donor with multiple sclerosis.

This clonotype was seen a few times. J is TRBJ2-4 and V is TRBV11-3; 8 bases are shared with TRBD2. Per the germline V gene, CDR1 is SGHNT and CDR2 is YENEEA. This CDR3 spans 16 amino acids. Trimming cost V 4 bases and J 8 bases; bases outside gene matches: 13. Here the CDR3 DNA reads TGTGCCAGCAGCTCGACCCGACTAGCGCGCCGGGACATTCAGTACTTC. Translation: CASSSTRLARRDIQYF.

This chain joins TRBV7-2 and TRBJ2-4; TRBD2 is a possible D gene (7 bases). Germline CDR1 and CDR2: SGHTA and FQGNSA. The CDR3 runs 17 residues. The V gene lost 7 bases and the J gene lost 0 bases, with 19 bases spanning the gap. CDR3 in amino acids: CASTIRGGSLAKNIQYF. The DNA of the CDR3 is TGTGCCAGCACCATAAGGGGGGGATCCCTAGCCAAAAACATTCAGTACTTC.

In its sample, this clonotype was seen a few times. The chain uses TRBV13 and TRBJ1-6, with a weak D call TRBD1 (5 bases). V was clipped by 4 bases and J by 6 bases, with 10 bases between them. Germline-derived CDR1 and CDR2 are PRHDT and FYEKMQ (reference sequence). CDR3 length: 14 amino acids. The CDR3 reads CASSSQGRNSPLHF. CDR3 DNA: TGTGCCAGCAGCTCCCAGGGTCGTAATTCACCCCTCCACTTT.

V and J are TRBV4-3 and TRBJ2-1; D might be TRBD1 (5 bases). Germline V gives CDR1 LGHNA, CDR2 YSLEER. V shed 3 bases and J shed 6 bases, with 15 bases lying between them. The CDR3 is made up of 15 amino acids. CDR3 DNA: TGCGCCAGCAGCCACCTAGAAGGGGCCCCCAATGAGCAGTTCTTC. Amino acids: CASSHLEGAPNEQFF.

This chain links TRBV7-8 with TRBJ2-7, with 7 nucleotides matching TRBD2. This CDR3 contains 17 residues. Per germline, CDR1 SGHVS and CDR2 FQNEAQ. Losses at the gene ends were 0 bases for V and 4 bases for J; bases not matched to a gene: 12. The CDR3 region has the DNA TGTGCCAGCAGCTTAGCAGAGGAGGGAGGGACGGATTACGAGCAGTACTTC. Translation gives CASSLAEEGGTDYEQYF.

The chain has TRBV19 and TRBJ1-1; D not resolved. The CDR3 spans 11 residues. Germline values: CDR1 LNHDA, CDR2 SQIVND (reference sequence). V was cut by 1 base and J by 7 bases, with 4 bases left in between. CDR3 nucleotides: TGTGCCAGTAGTATAGCGGGTGAAGCTTTCTTT. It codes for CASSIAGEAFF.

The CDR3 DNA sequence: TGTGCCAGCAGCTTAGGGGAAAAACAGCCCCAGCATTTT. This sequence encodes CASSLGEKQPQHF. This chain links TRBV7-9 with TRBJ1-5; D ambiguous. CDR3 size: 13 residues. The germline CDR1 and CDR2 sequences are SEHNR and FQNEAQ (reference sequence). Trimming left V 1 base short and J 7 bases short, with 8 bases between.

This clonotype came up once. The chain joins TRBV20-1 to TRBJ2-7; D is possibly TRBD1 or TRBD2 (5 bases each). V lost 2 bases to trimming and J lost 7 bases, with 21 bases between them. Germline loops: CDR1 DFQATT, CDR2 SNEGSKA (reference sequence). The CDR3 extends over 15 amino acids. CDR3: CSARSSGAVRWEQYF. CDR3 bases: TGCAGTGCTAGATCCTCCGGGGCGGTGCGGTGGGAGCAGTACTTC.

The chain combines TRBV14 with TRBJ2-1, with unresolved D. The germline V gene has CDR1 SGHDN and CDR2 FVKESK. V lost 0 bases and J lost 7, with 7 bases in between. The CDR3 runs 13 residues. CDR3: CASSQDRKNEQFF. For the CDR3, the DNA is TGTGCCAGCAGCCAAGACAGAAAGAATGAGCAGTTCTTC.

The CDR3 region is CASSYTTDTEAFF. The CDR3 DNA follows: TGTGCCAGCAGTTACACAACGGACACTGAAGCTTTCTTT. This chain uses TRBV6-5 with TRBJ1-1, with D hard to call. Deletions cut 2 bases from V and 3 bases from J, with 7 bases between. The CDR3 is made up of 13 amino acids. CDR1 and CDR2 (germline): MNHEY, SVGAGI.

Written as DNA, the CDR3 is TGTGCCAGCAGTTTGTCCCCGACGAGTCAAGAGACCCAGTACTTC. This encodes CASSLSPTSQETQYF. This chain connects TRBV27 to TRBJ2-5; D uncertain. The germline CDR1 and CDR2 sequences are MNHEY and SMNVEV (reference sequence). The V end was cut by 3 bases, the J end by 2 bases, with 13 bases between. CDR3 length equals 15 residues.

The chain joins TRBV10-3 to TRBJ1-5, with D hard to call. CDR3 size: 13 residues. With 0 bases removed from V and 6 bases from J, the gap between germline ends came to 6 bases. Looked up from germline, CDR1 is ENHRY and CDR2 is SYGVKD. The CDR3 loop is CAISESLGQPQHF. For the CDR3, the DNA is TGTGCCATCAGTGAGTCGTTGGGTCAGCCCCAGCATTTT.

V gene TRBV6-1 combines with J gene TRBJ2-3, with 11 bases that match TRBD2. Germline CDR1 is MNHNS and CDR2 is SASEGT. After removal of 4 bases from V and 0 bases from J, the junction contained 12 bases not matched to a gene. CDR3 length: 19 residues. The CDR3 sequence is CASSGAHSSGGGSTDTQYF. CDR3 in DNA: TGTGCCAGCAGTGGAGCCCACAGTAGCGGGGGGGGGAGCACAGATACGCAGTATTTT.

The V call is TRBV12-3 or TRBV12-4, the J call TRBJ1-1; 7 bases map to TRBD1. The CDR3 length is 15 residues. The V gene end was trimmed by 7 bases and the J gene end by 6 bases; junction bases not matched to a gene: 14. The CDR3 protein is CASILGGLTGPEAFF. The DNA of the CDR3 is TGTGCCAGCATCTTAGGTGGTTTGACAGGGCCTGAAGCTTTCTTT.

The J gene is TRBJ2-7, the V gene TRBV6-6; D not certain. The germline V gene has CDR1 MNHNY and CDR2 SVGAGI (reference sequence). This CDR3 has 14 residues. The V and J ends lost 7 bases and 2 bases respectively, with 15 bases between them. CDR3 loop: CASTLGGGTYEQYF. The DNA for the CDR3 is TGTGCCAGCACCTTAGGTGGCGGAACCTACGAGCAGTACTTC.

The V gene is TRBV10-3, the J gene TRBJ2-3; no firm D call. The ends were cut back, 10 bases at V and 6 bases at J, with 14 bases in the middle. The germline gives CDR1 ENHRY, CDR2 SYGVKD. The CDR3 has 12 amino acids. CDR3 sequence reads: CATSHPSDTQYF. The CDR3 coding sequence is TGTGCCACCTCACACCCCTCGGATACGCAGTATTTT.

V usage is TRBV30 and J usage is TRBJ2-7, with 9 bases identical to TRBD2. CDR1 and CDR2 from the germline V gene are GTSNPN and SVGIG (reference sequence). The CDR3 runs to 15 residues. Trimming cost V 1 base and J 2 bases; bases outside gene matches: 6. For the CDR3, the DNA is TGTGCCTGGAGTGGAGCTAGCGGGAACACCTACGAGCAGTACGTC. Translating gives CAWSGASGNTYEQYV.

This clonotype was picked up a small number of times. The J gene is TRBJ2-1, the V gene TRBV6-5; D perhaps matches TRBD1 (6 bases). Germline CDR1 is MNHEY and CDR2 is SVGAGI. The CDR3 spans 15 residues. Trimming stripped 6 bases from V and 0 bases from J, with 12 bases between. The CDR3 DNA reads TGTGCCAGCAGCCTAAAGGGGGACTCCTACAATGAGCAGTTCTTC. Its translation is CASSLKGDSYNEQFF.

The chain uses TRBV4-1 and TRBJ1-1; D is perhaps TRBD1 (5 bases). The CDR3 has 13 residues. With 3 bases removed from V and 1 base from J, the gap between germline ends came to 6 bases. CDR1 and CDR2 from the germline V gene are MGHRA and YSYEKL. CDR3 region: CASSHQGNTEAFF. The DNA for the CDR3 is TGCGCCAGCAGCCACCAGGGGAACACTGAAGCTTTCTTT.